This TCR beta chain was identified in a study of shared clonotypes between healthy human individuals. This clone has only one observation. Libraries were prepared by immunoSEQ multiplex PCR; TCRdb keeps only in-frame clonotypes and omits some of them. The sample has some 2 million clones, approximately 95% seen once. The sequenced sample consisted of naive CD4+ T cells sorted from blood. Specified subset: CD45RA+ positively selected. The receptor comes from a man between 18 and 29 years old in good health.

DNA of the CDR3: TGTGCCAGCAGCTTAAAGACAGGGGGTTACAATGAGCAGTTCTTC. Residues: CASSLKTGGYNEQFF. The V call is TRBV7-2, the J call TRBJ2-1, with 9 bases fitting TRBD1. The CDR3 sequence is 15 residues long. V lost 2 bases, J lost 4 bases, and 3 bases stayed unmatched. The V gene's germline CDR1 is SGHTA and CDR2 FQGNSA.